This entry describes one T cell receptor (beta chain). These data are taken from a study of blood T cell repertoires in COVID-19. In the original processing: Amplification of reference gene primers was used by the study to estimate nucleated cell counts. The table came from immunoSEQ multiplex PCR; TCRdb's copy has only in-frame clones and leaves some out. That table gives V, J and clone size, and the DNA gave D and trimming. The sample holds about 380,000 clones, around 91% seen once. With 5 bases removed from V and 6 bases from J, the gap between germline ends came to 10 bases. The CDR3 is 12 amino acids. Germline V gene data show CDR1 as MNHEY and CDR2 as SMNVEV (reference sequence).

This TCR came from a man aged 18 to 30 with active or convalescent COVID-19. The sequenced sample consisted of peripheral blood. V usage is TRBV27 and J usage is TRBJ1-1, with TRBD1 as a possible D gene (5 bases). The CDR3 nucleotides are TGTGCCAGCAGTATCGGGGGGTCTGAAGCTTTCTTT. It specifies CASSIGGSEAFF.